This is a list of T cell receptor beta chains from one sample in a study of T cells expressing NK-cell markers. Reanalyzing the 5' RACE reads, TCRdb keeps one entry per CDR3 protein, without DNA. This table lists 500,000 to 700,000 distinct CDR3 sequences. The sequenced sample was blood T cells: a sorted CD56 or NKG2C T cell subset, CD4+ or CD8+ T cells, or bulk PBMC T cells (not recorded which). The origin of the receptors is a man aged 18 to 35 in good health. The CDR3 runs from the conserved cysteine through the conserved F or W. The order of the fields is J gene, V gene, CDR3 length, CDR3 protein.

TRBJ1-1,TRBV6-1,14,CASSPGTMNTEAFF
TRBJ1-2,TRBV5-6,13,CASSLDREGGYTF
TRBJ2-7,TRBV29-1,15,CSARTLTDSSYEQYF
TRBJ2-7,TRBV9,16,CASSVSPGTSFDEQYF
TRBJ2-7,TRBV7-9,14,CASRRDSHSYEQYF
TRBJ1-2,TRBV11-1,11,CASSLGLGATF
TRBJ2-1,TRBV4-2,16,CASSQRERLADNEQFF
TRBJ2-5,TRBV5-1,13,CASSLRSKETQYF
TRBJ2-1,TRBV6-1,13,CANRLAGGGEQFF
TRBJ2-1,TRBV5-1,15,CASSPGGTTDNEQFF
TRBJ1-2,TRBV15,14,CATSRDGQVGGYTF
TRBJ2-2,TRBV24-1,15,CATSSDDANTGELFF
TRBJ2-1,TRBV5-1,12,CASSTGAFEQFF
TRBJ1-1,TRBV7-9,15,CASSFRNRGGTEAFF
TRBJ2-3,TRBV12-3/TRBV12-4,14,CASSLLAGLDTQYF